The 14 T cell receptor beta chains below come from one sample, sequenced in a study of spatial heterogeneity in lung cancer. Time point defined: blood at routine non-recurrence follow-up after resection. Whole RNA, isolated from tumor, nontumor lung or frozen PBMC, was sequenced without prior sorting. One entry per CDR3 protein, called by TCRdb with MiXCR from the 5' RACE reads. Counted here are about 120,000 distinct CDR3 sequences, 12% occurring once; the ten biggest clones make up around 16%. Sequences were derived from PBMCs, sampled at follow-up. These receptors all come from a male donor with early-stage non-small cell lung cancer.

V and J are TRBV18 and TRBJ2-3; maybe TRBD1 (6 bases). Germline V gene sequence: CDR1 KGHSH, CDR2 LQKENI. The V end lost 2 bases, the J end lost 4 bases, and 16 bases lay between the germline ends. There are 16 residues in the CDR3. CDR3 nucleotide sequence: TGTGCCAGCTCACCATCAGACAGGCGAGGCGCAGATACGCAGTATTTT. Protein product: CASSPSDRRGADTQYF. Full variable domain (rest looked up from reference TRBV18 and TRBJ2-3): NAGVMQNPRHLVRRRGQEARLRCSPMKGHSHVYWYRQLPEEGLKFMVYLQKENIIDESGMPKERFSAEFPKEGPSILRIQQVVRGDSAAYFCASSPSDRRGADTQYFGPGTRLTVL.

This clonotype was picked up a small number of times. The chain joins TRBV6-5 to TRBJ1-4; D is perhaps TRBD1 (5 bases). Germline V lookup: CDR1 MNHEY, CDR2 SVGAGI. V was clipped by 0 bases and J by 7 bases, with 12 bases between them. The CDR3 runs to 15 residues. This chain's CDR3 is CASSYSGGVGEKLFF. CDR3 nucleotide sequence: TGTGCCAGCAGTTACTCTGGGGGGGTCGGTGAAAAACTGTTTTTT.

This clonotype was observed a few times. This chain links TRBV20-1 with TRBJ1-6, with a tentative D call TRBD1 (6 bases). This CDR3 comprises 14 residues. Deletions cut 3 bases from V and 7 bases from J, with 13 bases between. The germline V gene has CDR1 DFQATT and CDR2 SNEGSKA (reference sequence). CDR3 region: CSASGGLWNSPLHF. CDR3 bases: TGCAGTGCTAGCGGGGGCCTGTGGAATTCACCCCTCCACTTT.

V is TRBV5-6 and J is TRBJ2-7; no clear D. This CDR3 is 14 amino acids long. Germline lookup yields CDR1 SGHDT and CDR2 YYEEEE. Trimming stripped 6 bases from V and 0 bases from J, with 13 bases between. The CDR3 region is CASTDLTLSYEQYF. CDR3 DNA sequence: TGTGCCAGCACCGATTTGACTCTCTCCTACGAGCAGTACTTC.

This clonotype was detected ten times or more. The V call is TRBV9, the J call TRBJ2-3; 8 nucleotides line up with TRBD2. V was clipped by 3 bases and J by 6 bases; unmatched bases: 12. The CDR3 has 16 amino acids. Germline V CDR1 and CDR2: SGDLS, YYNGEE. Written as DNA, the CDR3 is TGTGCCAGCAGCGCACTTCATGCGGGGGGCCGCGATACGCAGTATTTT. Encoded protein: CASSALHAGGRDTQYF.

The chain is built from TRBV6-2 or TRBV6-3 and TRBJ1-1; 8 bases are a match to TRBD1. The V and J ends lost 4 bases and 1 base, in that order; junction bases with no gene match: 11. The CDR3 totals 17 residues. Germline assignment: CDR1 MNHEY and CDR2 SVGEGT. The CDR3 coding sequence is TGTGCCAGCAGTTGGCTCCCTTCAGGGGGCTGGAACACTGAAGCTTTCTTT. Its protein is CASSWLPSGGWNTEAFF.

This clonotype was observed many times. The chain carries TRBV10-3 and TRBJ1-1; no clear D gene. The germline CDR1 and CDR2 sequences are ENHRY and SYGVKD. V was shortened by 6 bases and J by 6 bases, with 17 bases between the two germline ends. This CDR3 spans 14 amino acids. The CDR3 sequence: CAIRSPRSSAEAFF. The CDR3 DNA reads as TGTGCCATCAGATCGCCCAGGTCCTCGGCTGAAGCTTTCTTT.

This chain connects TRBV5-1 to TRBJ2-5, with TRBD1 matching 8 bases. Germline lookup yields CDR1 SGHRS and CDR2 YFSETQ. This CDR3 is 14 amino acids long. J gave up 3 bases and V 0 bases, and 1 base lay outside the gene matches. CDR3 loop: CASSLDRGKETQYF. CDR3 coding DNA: TGCGCCAGCAGCTTGGACAGGGGGAAAGAGACCCAGTACTTC.

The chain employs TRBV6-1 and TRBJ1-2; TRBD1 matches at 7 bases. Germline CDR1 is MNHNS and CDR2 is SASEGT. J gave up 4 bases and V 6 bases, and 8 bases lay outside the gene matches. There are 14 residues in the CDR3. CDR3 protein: CASRAGTESYGYTF. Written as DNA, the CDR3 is TGTGCCAGCAGAGCTGGGACAGAATCCTATGGCTACACCTTC.

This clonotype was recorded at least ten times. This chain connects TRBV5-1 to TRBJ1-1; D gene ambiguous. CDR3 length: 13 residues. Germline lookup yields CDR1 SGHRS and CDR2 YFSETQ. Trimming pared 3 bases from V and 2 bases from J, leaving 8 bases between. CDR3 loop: CASSSQINTEAFF. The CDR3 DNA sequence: TGCGCCAGCAGCTCGCAGATAAACACTGAAGCTTTCTTT.

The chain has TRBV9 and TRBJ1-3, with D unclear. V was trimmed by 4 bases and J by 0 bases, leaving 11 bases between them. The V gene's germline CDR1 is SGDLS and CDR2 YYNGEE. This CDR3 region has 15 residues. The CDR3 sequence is CASSPRVGSGNTIYF. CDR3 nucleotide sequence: TGTGCCAGCAGCCCCCGTGTGGGCTCTGGAAACACCATATATTTT. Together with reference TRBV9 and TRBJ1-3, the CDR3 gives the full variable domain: DSGVTQTPKHLITATGQRVTLRCSPRSGDLSVYWYQQSLDQGLQFLIQYYNGEERAKGNILERFSAQQFPDLHSELNLSSLELGDSALYFCASSPRVGSGNTIYFGEGSWLTVV.

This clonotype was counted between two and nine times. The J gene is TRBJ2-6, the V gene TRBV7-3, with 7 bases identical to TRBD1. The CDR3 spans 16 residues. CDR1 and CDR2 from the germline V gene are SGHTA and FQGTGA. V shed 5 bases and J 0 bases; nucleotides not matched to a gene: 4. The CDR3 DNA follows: TGTGCCAGCAGCCGGACAGGACGCTCTGGGGCCAACGTCCTGACTTTC. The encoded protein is CASSRTGRSGANVLTF.

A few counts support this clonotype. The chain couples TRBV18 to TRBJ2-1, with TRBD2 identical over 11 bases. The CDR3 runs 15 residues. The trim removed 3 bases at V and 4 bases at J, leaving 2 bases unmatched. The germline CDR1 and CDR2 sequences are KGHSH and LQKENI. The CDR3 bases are TGTGCCAGCTCACCTAGGACTAGCGGGTACAATGAGCAGTTCTTC. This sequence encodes CASSPRTSGYNEQFF.

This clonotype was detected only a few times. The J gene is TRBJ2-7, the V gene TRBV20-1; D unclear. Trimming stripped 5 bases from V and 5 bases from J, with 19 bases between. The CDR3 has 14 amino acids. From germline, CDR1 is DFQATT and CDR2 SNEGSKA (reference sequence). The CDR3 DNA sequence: TGCAGTGCTCTCACGCTTTTGAGAGAGAACGAGCAGTACTTC. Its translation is CSALTLLRENEQYF.